This T cell receptor (beta chain) was identified in a study of blood T cell repertoires in COVID-19. At the level of the study: Samples of COVID-19 (acute and convalescent) were obtained from the United States, Italy and Spain.

The protocol was immunoSEQ multiplex PCR, while the TCRdb copy is restricted to in-frame clones and leaves out a portion. This table holds about 190,000 clones, roughly 90% found once. This CDR3 spans 16 amino acids. Sequences were obtained from peripheral blood. This TCR derives from a man aged 50 to 59 with acute or convalescent COVID-19. This chain joins TRBV21-1 and TRBJ2-7; TRBD2 is the table's D call and was not checked against the DNA. TRBV21-1 is recorded as a pseudogene. The CDR3 protein is CASSTRVAGITYEQYF. The CDR3 nucleotides are TGTGCCAGCAGCACCCGCGTAGCCGGAATTACCTACGAGCAGTACTTC.